The 14 T cell receptor beta chains below were found in one sample sequenced in a study of identical twins (dated by TCRdb to about 2016). The library was made by 5' RACE. Data came from an Illumina HiSeq 2000. The public reads were run again by TCRdb, first through fastp at Q25 and then through MiXCR, and only productive beta chains were kept. Rows with one shared CDR3 protein collapse into an entry with the most common genes and DNA. This sample has under 300,000 distinct CDR3 sequences in its table, and over 9.5% of those were observed once. In total, the top ten clones hold 3.5% to 5% of the sample. The sample also formed part of further work on yellow fever vaccine responses in identical twins.

The sample taken for sequencing was memory (CD45RO+) T cells sorted from blood. Sample cell subset or site, as interpreted from the label and publication: CD45RO+ enriched T cells. Receptors were obtained from a woman aged 18-29 years in good health.

V gene TRBV5-6 combines with J gene TRBJ1-1, with D tentatively TRBD1 (5 bases). This CDR3 is 14 amino acids long. Trimming removed 5 bases at V and 1 base at J, with 12 bases between. Germline values: CDR1 SGHDT, CDR2 YYEEEE. The CDR3 loop is CASRYDRRNTEAFF. In DNA form, the CDR3 reads TGTGCCAGCAGATATGACAGAAGGAACACTGAAGCTTTCTTT.

This clonotype was counted many times. The gene calls are TRBV7-2 and TRBJ2-5; D remains unclear. Trimming shortened V by 0 bases and J by 2 bases, and 4 bases separated the two germline ends. CDR3 length: 13 amino acids. The V gene's germline CDR1 is SGHTA and CDR2 FQGNSA. The DNA for the CDR3 is TGTGCCAGCAGCTTAGCCAGACAAGAGACCCAGTACTTC. This sequence encodes CASSLARQETQYF.

This clonotype was seen more than once but under ten times. The chain is built from TRBV7-9 and TRBJ2-1; D might be TRBD1 (6 bases). The CDR3 consists of 15 residues. Trimming removed 2 bases at V and 9 bases at J, with 17 bases between. Germline values: CDR1 SEHNR, CDR2 FQNEAQ (reference sequence). The CDR3 sequence: CASSLTQGSWVEQFF. The CDR3 DNA reads TGTGCCAGCAGCTTAACCCAGGGGAGTTGGGTTGAGCAGTTCTTC.

The chain uses TRBV4-2 and TRBJ2-3; 9 bases match TRBD2. The length of the CDR3 is 18 residues. Unmatched junction bases numbered 7, after V lost 0 bases and J lost 0 bases. Germline V lookup: CDR1 LGHNA, CDR2 YNFKEQ. CDR3 residues: CASSQDGNSGGSTDTQYF. The CDR3 DNA sequence: TGTGCCAGCAGCCAAGACGGTAATAGCGGGGGTAGCACAGATACGCAGTATTTT.

This chain uses TRBV9 with TRBJ2-1; possibly TRBD2 for D (6 bases). CDR1 SGDLS and CDR2 YYNGEE come from the germline V gene. V was pared by 2 bases and J by 5 bases, with 11 bases between. CDR3 size: 14 residues. The CDR3 sequence is CASSVLGTDNEQFF. The CDR3 nucleotides are TGTGCCAGCAGCGTCCTCGGGACTGACAATGAGCAGTTCTTC.

This clonotype occurred a few times. V gene TRBV3-1 combines with J gene TRBJ2-1; 8 bases map to TRBD2. The CDR3 has 13 amino acids. The V and J ends lost 3 bases and 15 bases, in that order; junction bases with no gene match: 10. The germline V gene has CDR1 LGHDT and CDR2 YNNKEL (reference sequence). DNA for the CDR3: TGTGCCAGCAGCCAGGATTTAGCGGGAAGCATGTTCTTC. It translates to CASSQDLAGSMFF.

The sample holds a few counts of this clonotype. The chain combines TRBV30 with TRBJ2-1; D ambiguous. Looked up from germline, CDR1 is GTSNPN and CDR2 is SVGIG (reference sequence). The CDR3 loop spans 11 amino acids. The ends were cut back, 0 bases at V and 13 bases at J, with 10 bases in the middle. The CDR3 loop is CAWSVFGDQFF. CDR3 sequence (DNA): TGTGCCTGGAGTGTTTTTGGAGACCAGTTCTTC. The full variable domain, with the rest looked up from reference TRBV30 and TRBJ2-1, is SQTIHQWPATLVQPVGSPLSLECTVEGTSNPNLYWYRQAAGRGLQLLFYSVGIGQISSEVPQNLSASRPQDRQFILSSKKLLLSDSGFYLCAWSVFGDQFFGPGTRLTVL.

The chain carries TRBV6-2 or TRBV6-3 and TRBJ2-2, with D hard to call. V was clipped by 6 bases and J by 5 bases, with 13 bases between them. The germline V gene encodes CDR1 MNHEY and CDR2 SVGEGT. CDR3 length: 14 amino acids. CDR3 in amino acids: CASSFKVVTGELFF. The CDR3 DNA reads as TGTGCCAGCAGCTTCAAAGTAGTGACCGGGGAGCTGTTTTTT.

This clonotype has a handful of counts. This rearrangement joins TRBV12-3 or TRBV12-4 to TRBJ1-1; TRBD1 matches 7 bases. The trim removed 3 bases at V and 3 bases at J, leaving 7 bases unmatched. This CDR3 contains 15 residues. The CDR3 sequence is CASSFPPTGYTEAFF. In nucleotides, the CDR3 is TGTGCCAGCAGTTTCCCCCCGACAGGGTACACTGAAGCTTTCTTT.

This clonotype has a count of ten or more. The CDR3 DNA reads TGCAGTGTTTTAAATGGCCCCACAGATACGCAGTATTTT. Amino acid sequence: CSVLNGPTDTQYF. The V call is TRBV20-1, the J call TRBJ2-3, with unresolved D. There are 13 residues in the CDR3. V lost 7 bases to trimming and J lost 2 bases, with 13 bases between them. From germline, CDR1 is DFQATT and CDR2 SNEGSKA (reference sequence).

The V gene is TRBV5-1, the J gene TRBJ2-7, with 8 bases lining up with TRBD2. The CDR3 has 15 residues. Unmatched junction bases numbered 9, after V lost 2 bases and J lost 5 bases. From germline, CDR1 is SGHRS and CDR2 YFSETQ. CDR3 bases: TGCGCCAGCAGCTTCTCAAGCGGGAGTTTCGACGAGCAGTACTTC. Translation: CASSFSSGSFDEQYF.

In its sample, this clonotype was seen a few times. The chain is built from TRBV20-1 and TRBJ2-3; D perhaps matches TRBD2 (6 bases). The CDR3 consists of 14 residues. Germline V gives CDR1 DFQATT, CDR2 SNEGSKA (reference sequence). V lost 3 bases and J lost 1, with 11 bases in between. In DNA form, the CDR3 reads TGCAGTGCTAGCGGGGAGGTAGGCACAGATACGCAGTATTTT. It is translated as CSASGEVGTDTQYF.

V is TRBV6-4 and J is TRBJ2-3, with 9 positions matching TRBD2. Per germline, CDR1 MRHNA and CDR2 SNTAGT. The CDR3 is 15 amino acids. With 6 bases clipped from V and 1 base from J, the junction kept 5 bases outside the gene matches. CDR3 DNA: TGTGCCAGCAGCGACGCGGGGGGGGGCACAGATACGCAGTATTTT. Its protein product is CASSDAGGGTDTQYF.

This chain connects TRBV10-3 to TRBJ1-5, with 8 nucleotides matching TRBD1. The trim removed 3 bases at V and 6 bases at J, leaving 13 bases unmatched. Germline V gives CDR1 ENHRY, CDR2 SYGVKD. This CDR3 contains 17 residues. The CDR3 region has the DNA TGTGCCATCAGTGACCAAAGGTCGGCAGGGGGCGGTCAGCCCCAGCATTTT. This sequence encodes CAISDQRSAGGGQPQHF.